The 25 T cell receptor beta chains below were found in one sample sequenced in a study of cytomegalovirus exposure and HLA in healthy donors. Profiling relied on immunoSEQ multiplex PCR, and the TCRdb table lists in-frame clones only, not all of them. The repertoire includes a few hundred thousand clones, around 89% of them detected once, and more than 0.35% sits in the top ten. The sample comprised PBMCs. The source is a woman under 30 in good health and CMV-seronegative.

The chain uses TRBV6-1 and TRBJ2-7; weak D call: TRBD2 (5 bases). V was cut by 6 bases and J by 1 base, with 16 bases left in between. This CDR3 has 15 residues. Germline V gene data show CDR1 as MNHNS and CDR2 as SASEGT. The CDR3 DNA reads as TGTGCCAGCAGAAGAGGGCAGGACGGGTCCTACGAGCAGTACGTC. Translated, it gives CASRRGQDGSYEQYV.

The J gene is TRBJ2-3, the V gene TRBV4-1; no clear D gene. From germline, CDR1 is MGHRA and CDR2 YSYEKL. The CDR3 is 16 amino acids. Trimming stripped 0 bases from V and 10 bases from J, with 20 bases between. The CDR3 DNA sequence: TGCGCCAGCAGCCAAGATCGTCTGCGGCCCACTGTCGCGCAGTATTTT. This gives the protein CASSQDRLRPTVAQYF.

V is TRBV28 and J is TRBJ1-6, with TRBD1 identical over 7 bases. Germline CDR1 is MDHEN and CDR2 is SYDVKM. The CDR3 has 15 amino acids. V trimming: 5 bases; J trimming: 13 bases; junction bases outside the gene matches: 14. CDR3 DNA sequence: TGTGCCAGCAGTAACGCCGGGACAGAAAGGACCCCCCTCCACTTT. It translates to CASSNAGTERTPLHF.

This chain uses TRBV18 with TRBJ1-4; TRBD1 might be the D (5 bases). This CDR3 has 14 amino acids. The ends were cut back, 3 bases at V and 4 bases at J, with 9 bases in the middle. Germline V gene lookup returns CDR1 KGHSH and CDR2 LQKENI. Here the CDR3 DNA reads TGTGCCAGCTCACCGAGACAGAATAATGAAAAACTGTTTTTT. Translating gives CASSPRQNNEKLFF. Using reference TRBV18 and TRBJ1-4 for the parts outside the CDR3, the full variable domain is NAGVMQNPRHLVRRRGQEARLRCSPMKGHSHVYWYRQLPEEGLKFMVYLQKENIIDESGMPKERFSAEFPKEGPSILRIQQVVRGDSAAYFCASSPRQNNEKLFFGSGTQLSVL.

The rearrangement joins TRBV29-1 to TRBJ2-1, with 10 bases identical to TRBD2. Germline V CDR1 and CDR2: SQVTM, ANQGSEA. J lost 4 bases, V lost 4 bases, and 4 bases had no gene match. This CDR3 spans 14 amino acids. The CDR3: CSVVLAGEYNEQFF. CDR3 DNA: TGCAGCGTTGTGCTAGCGGGGGAATACAATGAGCAGTTCTTC.

This CDR3 reads CASSQDLSGGKAFF. CDR3 DNA sequence: TGCGCCAGCAGCCAAGATCTTTCGGGGGGGAAAGCTTTCTTT. The chain is built from TRBV4-3 and TRBJ1-1; possibly TRBD1 for D (5 bases). The V gene lost 0 bases and the J gene lost 9 bases, with 14 bases spanning the gap. The CDR3 extends over 14 amino acids. The germline gives CDR1 LGHNA, CDR2 YSLEER.

In this sample, this clone turned up a few times. J is TRBJ2-5 and V is TRBV15; TRBD2 aligns across 10 bases. The germline gives CDR1 LNHNV, CDR2 YYDKDF (reference sequence). Trimming removed 5 bases from V and 4 bases from J; junction bases left unmatched: 7. There are 15 residues in the CDR3. The CDR3 loop reads CATSRPRTSGETQYF. CDR3 nucleotides: TGTGCCACCAGCCGCCCTAGGACTAGCGGAGAGACCCAGTACTTC.

V and J are TRBV27 and TRBJ2-1; the match to TRBD1 covers 7 bases. Germline lookup yields CDR1 MNHEY and CDR2 SMNVEV (reference sequence). The CDR3 is 13 amino acids. J gave up 4 bases and V 8 bases, and 5 bases lay outside the gene matches. The CDR3 loop is CASAGTAYNEQFF. Written as DNA, the CDR3 is TGTGCCAGCGCCGGGACAGCTTACAATGAGCAGTTCTTC.

This sequence joins TRBV2 and TRBJ2-5; 11 bases are a match to TRBD2. CDR3 length: 16 residues. Germline V CDR1 and CDR2: SNHLY, FYNNEI. Germline trimming cut 11 bases from V and 0 bases from J; bases unmatched to any gene: 11. The CDR3 region has the DNA TGTGCCTCAAGAAGGCTAGCGGGGGGCAACCAAGAGACCCAGTACTTC. It encodes CASRRLAGGNQETQYF.

This clone was seen a single time. J is TRBJ1-3 and V is TRBV25-1; a weak D match, TRBD1 (5 bases). CDR3 size: 17 residues. The V end lost 2 bases, the J end lost 0 bases, and 14 bases lay between the germline ends. Germline V gene sequence: CDR1 MGHDK, CDR2 SYGVNS. The CDR3, as DNA: TGTGCCAGCAGTGAAGATATGACAGACCTCTCTGGAAACACCATATATTTT. Protein: CASSEDMTDLSGNTIYF.

The chain links TRBV11-2 to TRBJ2-3, with 9 bases that match TRBD1. The CDR3 has 13 amino acids. Germline assignment: CDR1 SGHAT and CDR2 FQNNGV. The V segment lost 9 bases and the J segment 1 base; nucleotides outside the gene matches: 2. The CDR3 loop reads CASDRGGTDTQYF. For the CDR3, the DNA is TGTGCCAGTGACAGGGGGGGCACAGATACGCAGTATTTT.

This rearrangement joins TRBV6-1 to TRBJ2-7, with 11 bases lining up with TRBD1. The germline V gene encodes CDR1 MNHNS and CDR2 SASEGT. Unmatched junction bases numbered 1, after V lost 3 bases and J lost 3 bases. CDR3 length equals 14 residues. CDR3 coding DNA: TGTGCCAGCAGTGAGGGGACAGGGGGCTACGAGCAGTACGTC. Its translation: CASSEGTGGYEQYV.

As DNA, the CDR3 is TGTGCCAGCAGCAAAGAAACGGTTAGCAATCAGCCCCAGCATTTT. Translated, it gives CASSKETVSNQPQHF. V is TRBV7-2 and J is TRBJ1-5; D remains ambiguous. The germline V gene encodes CDR1 SGHTA and CDR2 FQGNSA. Trimming pared 5 bases from V and 0 bases from J, leaving 11 bases between. The CDR3 runs to 15 residues.

The chain uses TRBV27 and TRBJ2-1; 9 nucleotides match TRBD2. Germline CDR1 is MNHEY and CDR2 is SMNVEV (reference sequence). This CDR3 has 14 amino acids. The V and J ends lost 3 bases and 3 bases, in that order; junction bases with no gene match: 0. The CDR3 is CASSFSGGYNEQFF. The CDR3 region has the DNA TGTGCCAGCAGTTTTAGCGGGGGCTACAATGAGCAGTTCTTC.

The chain carries TRBV5-1 and TRBJ1-2, with D possibly being TRBD1 (6 bases). Looked up from germline, CDR1 is SGHRS and CDR2 is YFSETQ. The CDR3 has 14 residues. V shed 4 bases and J shed 7 bases, with 17 bases lying between them. CDR3 region: CASSLSGGRGGYTF. CDR3 coding DNA: TGCGCCAGCAGCCTCAGCGGGGGGCGAGGTGGCTACACCTTC.

Only one count was recorded for this clone. V is TRBV7-9 and J is TRBJ2-7; D is ambiguous. CDR1 and CDR2 (germline): SEHNR, FQNEAQ (reference sequence). The germline V and J ends were trimmed by 8 bases and 2 bases, with 10 bases remaining between them. The CDR3 loop spans 12 amino acids. The CDR3 here is CASGALTYEQYV. CDR3 nucleotides: TGTGCCAGCGGAGCCCTGACCTACGAGCAGTACGTC.

The rearrangement uses TRBV6-6 and TRBJ1-1; the match to TRBD1 covers 8 bases. Unmatched junction bases numbered 10, after V lost 6 bases and J lost 1 base. The V gene's germline CDR1 is MNHNY and CDR2 SVGAGI (reference sequence). This CDR3 has 16 residues. DNA of the CDR3: TGTGCCAGCAGCACCACATGGACAGGGAAGAACACTGAAGCTTTCTTT. Translation: CASSTTWTGKNTEAFF.

V and J are TRBV6-6 and TRBJ1-6, with 7 bases lining up with TRBD1. V dropped 3 bases and J dropped 7; count of bases not matched to a gene: 6. Germline-derived CDR1 and CDR2 are MNHNY and SVGAGI (reference sequence). There are 15 residues in the CDR3. In DNA, the CDR3 is TGTGCCAGCAGTTATTACCGGGACAGAAATTCACCCCTCCACTTT. This sequence encodes CASSYYRDRNSPLHF.

The J gene is TRBJ2-3, the V gene TRBV27, with 8 bases identical to TRBD2. Germline loops: CDR1 MNHEY, CDR2 SMNVEV (reference sequence). The CDR3 sequence is 15 residues long. The V and J ends lost 3 bases and 3 bases, in that order; junction bases with no gene match: 5. In nucleotides, the CDR3 is TGTGCCAGCAGTTTGAATAGCGGGGTTACAGATACGCAGTATTTT. Translated: CASSLNSGVTDTQYF.

The chain couples TRBV7-2 to TRBJ2-7, with D possibly matching TRBD1 (5 bases). The CDR3 consists of 15 residues. Germline values: CDR1 SGHTA, CDR2 FQGNSA. V was clipped by 1 base and J by 3 bases, with 13 bases between them. Written as DNA, the CDR3 is TGTGCCAGCAGCTTAGGGCTAGGGGCAGGCTACGAGCAGTACTTC. Residues: CASSLGLGAGYEQYF.

The gene calls are TRBV6-5 and TRBJ2-3; TRBD2 matches 7 bases. From germline, CDR1 is MNHEY and CDR2 SVGAGI. CDR3 size: 16 residues. V was pared by 3 bases and J by 2 bases, with 8 bases of the junction left unmatched. DNA of the CDR3: TGTGCCAGCAGTTATTTCACCGGGGGGACCACAGATACGCAGTATTTT. Its translation is CASSYFTGGTTDTQYF.

The chain joins TRBV7-3 to TRBJ1-2; 9 bases agree with TRBD1. After removal of 1 base from V and 2 bases from J, the junction contained 2 bases not matched to a gene. The V gene's germline CDR1 is SGHTA and CDR2 FQGTGA. This CDR3 has 15 residues. The CDR3 loop reads CASSLRGTGNYGYTF. The CDR3 nucleotides are TGTGCCAGCAGCTTAAGAGGGACAGGGAACTATGGCTACACCTTC. Looking up the rest from reference TRBV7-3 and TRBJ1-2 gives the full variable domain: GAGVSQTPSNKVTEKGKYVELRCDPISGHTALYWYRQSLGQGPEFLIYFQGTGAADDSGLPNDRFFAVRPEGSVSTLKIQRTERGDSAVYLCASSLRGTGNYGYTFGSGTRLTVV.

The chain has TRBV9 and TRBJ2-3; TRBD2 agrees at 11 bases. Germline V gives CDR1 SGDLS, CDR2 YYNGEE. J gave up 3 bases and V 4 bases, and 7 bases lay outside the gene matches. The CDR3 totals 16 residues. The CDR3 sequence: CASSLPPSGGTDTQYF. CDR3 nucleotides: TGTGCCAGCAGCCTTCCCCCTAGCGGGGGGACAGATACGCAGTATTTT.

The rearrangement joins TRBV6-5 to TRBJ1-1, with 11 positions matching TRBD1. The CDR3 contains 13 residues. Germline V gives CDR1 MNHEY, CDR2 SVGAGI. V dropped 10 bases and J dropped 1; count of bases not matched to a gene: 2. CDR3 residues: CATGTGGNTEAFF. CDR3 nucleotide sequence: TGTGCCACCGGGACAGGGGGGAACACTGAAGCTTTCTTT.

The chain employs TRBV5-6 and TRBJ1-6; no firm D call. From germline, CDR1 is SGHDT and CDR2 YYEEEE. V lost 1 base and J lost 5, with 7 bases in between. The CDR3 spans 14 residues. The CDR3 DNA reads TGTGCCAGCAGCTTGAACAGAAATAATTCACCCCTCCACTTT. Amino acids: CASSLNRNNSPLHF.